The clone carrying this T cell receptor (beta chain) has a handful of counts. No antigen is known for it. Germline loops: CDR1 DFQATT, CDR2 SNEGSKA (reference sequence). V lost 7 bases, J lost 4 bases, and 17 bases lay in between. The CDR3 runs to 13 residues. These data are taken from a study of blood T cells in healthy people across ages. Then a second PCR, running roughly 7 to 11 cycles, was carried out with a sample-barcoded 5' primer and a J-beta primer mix. Via MiXCR, TCRdb re-called the 5' RACE reads, giving one row per CDR3 protein. The sample lists about 640,000 distinct CDR3 sequences; 40% to 45% were seen once. Study-wide results and caveats: In the absence of known donor CMV status, changes in expanded clonotypes were possibly confounded.

This chain connects TRBV20-1 to TRBJ2-7, with D possibly matching TRBD2 (6 bases). The sample consisted of blood. The receptor comes from a man aged 80 or over in good health. As DNA, the CDR3 is TGCAGTGTCGCCAGGGCGGGAATTTACGAGCAGTACTTC. Protein: CSVARAGIYEQYF.